The clone carrying this TCR beta chain was found a few times. This specimen comes from a study of blood T cell repertoires in COVID-19. The overall study: From T cells, B-cell-depleted T cells, or PBMCs came the material, which was cDNA or gDNA.

Those enrolled, adults aged roughly 18 to 89 years, came from fewer than 25 US areas. How the authors handled the data: It was from reference gene primer amplification that nucleated cell counts were estimated. Sequenced by immunoSEQ multiplex PCR; TCRdb stores in-frame clones only, minus some. The DNA gave D and trimming, while V, J and clone size come from that table. This sample has a few hundred thousand clones, with around 91% found just once. This CDR3 comprises 16 residues. CDR1 is SGDLS and CDR2 is YYNGEE in the germline V gene. Germline trimming cut 4 bases from V and 1 base from J; bases unmatched to any gene: 4.

The source of this sequence is a woman between 18 and 29 years old with acute COVID-19. The sequenced sample was PBMCs or T cells enriched from blood (not recorded which). The chain is built from TRBV9 and TRBJ2-3; 12 bases match TRBD2. CDR3 protein: CASSPRLAGGTDTQYF. The CDR3 DNA reads TGTGCCAGCAGCCCCCGACTAGCGGGGGGCACAGATACGCAGTATTTT.